Included here is one T cell receptor (beta chain) sequence, with context. No antigen is known for it. This entry belongs to a study of radiation and T cells in renal cell carcinoma. Whole-study findings and limits: Without pretreatment biopsies, baseline tumor clonotype presence was undetermined.

This CDR3 region has 17 residues. The V gene lost 0 bases and the J gene lost 0 bases, with 13 bases spanning the gap. Germline CDR1 SGHRS, CDR2 YFSETQ. Clones were read by immunoSEQ multiplex PCR, and TCRdb kept only the in-frame ones, dropping some. This table has roughly 130,000 clones, over 75% appearing once. Time point of the sample: blood 2 weeks post-SBRT. Sample treatment: 15 Gy SBRT to primary tumor, nephrectomy 4 weeks later. The sequences come from blood, collected from a patient whose treatment included radiotherapy and nephrectomy. The sequence was collected from a woman aged 55-69 years with renal cell carcinoma. This chain connects TRBV5-1 to TRBJ1-3; D is undetermined. CDR3 in DNA: TGCGCCAGCAGCTTGGGAGGAGGCAGGATCTCTGGAAACACCATATATTTT. Its protein is CASSLGGGRISGNTIYF.